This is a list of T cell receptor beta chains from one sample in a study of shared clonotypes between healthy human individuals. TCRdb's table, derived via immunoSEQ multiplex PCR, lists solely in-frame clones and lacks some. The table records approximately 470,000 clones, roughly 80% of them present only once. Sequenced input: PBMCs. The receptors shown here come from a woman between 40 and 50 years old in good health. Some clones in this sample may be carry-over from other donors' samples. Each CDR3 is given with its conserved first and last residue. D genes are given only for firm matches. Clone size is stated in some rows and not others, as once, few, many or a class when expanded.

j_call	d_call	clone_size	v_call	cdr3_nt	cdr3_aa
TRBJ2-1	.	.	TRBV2	TGTGCCAGCAGTGAAGTGGGGACGTCTGAGCAGTTCTTC	CASSEVGTSEQFF
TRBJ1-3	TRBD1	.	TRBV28	TGTGCCAGCAGCAGGCAGGGGGCTGGAAACACCATATATTTT	CASSRQGAGNTIYF
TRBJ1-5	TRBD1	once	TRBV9	TGTGCCAGCAGCGCCGGGACAGGGAATCAGCCCCAGCATTTT	CASSAGTGNQPQHF
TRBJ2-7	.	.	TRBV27	TGTGCCCAGTGGGGCCATGAGCAGTACTTC	CAQWGHEQYF
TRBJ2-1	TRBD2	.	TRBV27	TGTGCCAGCAGTTTTCGGCTAGCGGGTAGTCATGAGCAGTTCTTC	CASSFRLAGSHEQFF
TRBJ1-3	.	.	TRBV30	TGTGCCTGGAGTCCCGGTCCAGACACCATATATTTT	CAWSPGPDTIYF
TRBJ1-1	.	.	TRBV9	TGTGCCAGCAGCGTAGTTGGAAGTCCGAACACTGAAGCTTTCTTT	CASSVVGSPNTEAFF
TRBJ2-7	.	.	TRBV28	TGTGCCAGCAGCCGCGCCTTCGAGCAGTACTTC	CASSRAFEQYF
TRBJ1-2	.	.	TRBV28	TGTGCCAGCAGTCCCCCCCGCAGGGGCCAACGTAACTATGGCTACACCTTC	CASSPPRRGQRNYGYTF
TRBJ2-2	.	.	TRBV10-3	TGTGCCAGCAGTCCACCCGGGTTGTCCGGGGAGCTGTTTTTT	CASSPPGLSGELFF
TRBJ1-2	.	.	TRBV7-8	TGTGCCAGCAGCTTAGCTAGGGACCTGGGATATGGCTACACCTTC	CASSLARDLGYGYTF
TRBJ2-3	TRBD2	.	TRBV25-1	TGTGCCAGCAGCGGGACTAGCGGGACAGATACGCAGTATTTT	CASSGTSGTDTQYF
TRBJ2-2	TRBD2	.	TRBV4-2	TGTGCCAGCAGCCTTACTAGCGCCGGAGACACCGGGGAGCTGTTTTTT	CASSLTSAGDTGELFF
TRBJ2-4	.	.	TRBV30	TGTGCCTGGAAAGGGGTGGGCAAAAACATTCAGTACTTC	CAWKGVGKNIQYF
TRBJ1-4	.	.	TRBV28	TGTGCCAGCCTGGACAGCTATGAAAAACTGTTTTTT	CASLDSYEKLFF
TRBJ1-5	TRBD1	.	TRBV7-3	TGTGCCAGCAGCCCCGACAGGGATCAGCCCCAGCATTTT	CASSPDRDQPQHF
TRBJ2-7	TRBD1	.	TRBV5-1	TGCGCCAGCAGCCCCACATCCAGGACAGGGGCTCGGGAGCAGTACTTC	CASSPTSRTGAREQYF
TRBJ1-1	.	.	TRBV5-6	TGTGCCAGCAGCTTGGTTTACAGCATAAACACTGAAGCTTTCTTT	CASSLVYSINTEAFF
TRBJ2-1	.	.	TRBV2	TGTGCCAGCAGTAGGACATGGGGGTTGAATGAGCAGTTCTTC	CASSRTWGLNEQFF
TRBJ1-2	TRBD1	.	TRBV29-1	TGCAGCGTTGGAGAGGGAGGGGGCCCAAACTATGGCTACACCTTC	CSVGEGGGPNYGYTF
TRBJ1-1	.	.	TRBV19	TGTGCCAGTAGTTTGGTCAGGGCGATCAAGACTGAAGCTTTCTTT	CASSLVRAIKTEAFF
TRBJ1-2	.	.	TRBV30	TGTGCCTGGAGTAAAGGAGGGGACTATGGCTACACCTTC	CAWSKGGDYGYTF
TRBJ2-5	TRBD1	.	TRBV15	TGTGCCACCAGCAGAGCTCGGGGACAGGGGTTATCGGAGACCCAGTACTTC	CATSRARGQGLSETQYF
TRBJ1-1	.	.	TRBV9	TGTGCCAGCAGCGAGGGACAGAACACTGAAGCTTTCTTT	CASSEGQNTEAFF
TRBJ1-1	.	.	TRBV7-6	TGTGCCAGCAGCTCCGGTCTGGGGGAGAACACTGAAGCTTTCTTT	CASSSGLGENTEAFF
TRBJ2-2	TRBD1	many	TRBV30	TGTGCCTGGAGTGTAAACAGGGGTTGGGACACCGGGGAGCTGTTTTTT	CAWSVNRGWDTGELFF
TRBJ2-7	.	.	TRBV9	TGTGCCAGAAGCGTAGTGGGCGGGTCCTACGAGCAGTACTTC	CARSVVGGSYEQYF
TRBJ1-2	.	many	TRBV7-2	TGTGCCAGCAGCCCCGAACAGGGATGGAACTATGGCTACACCTTC	CASSPEQGWNYGYTF
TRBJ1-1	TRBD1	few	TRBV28	TGTGCCAGCAGAGTTCCTGGACAGGGGGCTCCGAACACTGAAGCTTTCTTT	CASRVPGQGAPNTEAFF
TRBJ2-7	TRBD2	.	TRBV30	TGTGCCTGGAGTGTATCTTTCGGCGGGGGGAACTACGAGCAGTACTTC	CAWSVSFGGGNYEQYF
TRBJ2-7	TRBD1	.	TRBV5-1	TGCGCCAGCCCCCTATTAGGGACAGGGCACTACGAGCAGTACTTC	CASPLLGTGHYEQYF
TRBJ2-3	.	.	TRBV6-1	TGTGCCAGCGCAGGGGCAATTGGTACAGATACGCAGTATTTT	CASAGAIGTDTQYF
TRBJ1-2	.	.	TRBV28	TGTGCCAGCAGTGAGAGGGTATCGAGGGGCTACACCTTC	CASSERVSRGYTF
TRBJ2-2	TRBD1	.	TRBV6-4	TGTGCCAGCAGTGCGACAGGGGACACCGGGGAGCTGTTTTTT	CASSATGDTGELFF
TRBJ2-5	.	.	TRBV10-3	TGTGCCATCAGGAGTCAAGAGACCCAGTACTTC	CAIRSQETQYF
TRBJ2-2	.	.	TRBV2	TGTGCCAGCAAGGGGGGACCCTCGAACACCGGGGAGCTGTTTTTT	CASKGGPSNTGELFF
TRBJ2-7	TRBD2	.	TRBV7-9	TGTGCCAGCAGCCCCGGGACTAGTACCGAGCAGTACTTC	CASSPGTSTEQYF
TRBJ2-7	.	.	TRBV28	TGTGCCAGCAGTATCAGTGGGTTCACCTACGAGCAGTACTTC	CASSISGFTYEQYF
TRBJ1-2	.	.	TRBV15	TGTGCCACCAGCAGCCACAGGAGAGGACCCTATGGCTACACCTTC	CATSSHRRGPYGYTF